These T cell receptor beta chains were read from a single sample in a study of neurological immune-mediated disorders. TCRdb itself ran the 5' RACE reads through MiXCR, one entry per CDR3 protein. Of roughly 30,000 distinct CDR3 sequences listed, approximately 4.2% are singletons. Sequencing input: PBMCs. The receptor source for this set is a man in his late teens or twenties in good health. Both conserved end residues are part of each CDR3. The D gene is left open where the match is weak. Clone size is not always given. Where it is, it says once, few, many or a class for expanded clones.

V gene	J gene	D gene	clone size	CDR3 DNA	CDR3 protein
TRBV7-2	TRBJ2-7	NA	many	TGTGCCAGCAGCAAAGACCTAAATCGGGGCGAGCAGTACTTC	CASSKDLNRGEQYF
TRBV12-3/TRBV12-4	TRBJ2-3	TRBD1	many	TGTGCCAGCAGTACGGGACAGGTAACAGATACGCAGTATTTT	CASSTGQVTDTQYF
TRBV5-1	TRBJ2-6	NA	many	TGCGCCAGCAGCTCATACAGGGCCTCTGGGGCCAACGTCCTGACTTTC	CASSSYRASGANVLTF
TRBV7-2	TRBJ2-5	TRBD2	many	TGTGCCAGCAGCTTAGGGGGGACTAGCGGGGGAGAGACCCAGTACTTC	CASSLGGTSGGETQYF
TRBV29-1	TRBJ2-3	NA	many	TGCAGCGTTGGTGTAAGCACAGATACGCAGTATTTT	CSVGVSTDTQYF
TRBV7-8	TRBJ2-7	NA	many	TGTGCCAGCAGCTTAGCGCAAATCGGTGTGGGGGGCTACGAGCAGTACTTC	CASSLAQIGVGGYEQYF
TRBV5-1	TRBJ2-3	NA	many	TGCGCCAGCAGCCGCGGGGTTGGAGGGGATACGCAGTATTTT	CASSRGVGGDTQYF
TRBV5-1	TRBJ1-2	NA	few	TGCGCCAGCAGCTCACAGGGAGTCGGCTATGGCTACACCTTC	CASSSQGVGYGYTF
TRBV12-3/TRBV12-4	TRBJ2-7	NA	many	TGTGCCAGCAGTTTACAGGGGGGAAGAGAGTCCTACGAGCAGTACTTC	CASSLQGGRESYEQYF
TRBV29-1	TRBJ1-6	NA	many	TGCAGCGTTGCTCTGGGGGGGTTAGAGTCACCCCTCCACTTT	CSVALGGLESPLHF
TRBV6-5	TRBJ1-4	NA	many	TGTGCCAGCAGTGGCCGTGCTAATGAAAAACTGTTTTTT	CASSGRANEKLFF
TRBV5-4	TRBJ1-6	TRBD1	many	TGTGCCAGCAGCTCAGGACAGGACCTCTATAATTCACCCCTCCACTTT	CASSSGQDLYNSPLHF
TRBV20-1	TRBJ2-3	NA	many	TGCAGTGCGGCCTCCGGGCGGGCAGATACGCAGTATTTT	CSAASGRADTQYF
TRBV5-1	TRBJ1-6	TRBD1	many	TGCGCCAGCAGCTTGGAGGCAACAGGGGGTTCACCCCTCCACTTT	CASSLEATGGSPLHF
TRBV13	TRBJ2-7	TRBD1	many	TGTGCCAGCAGCCGGGACAGGGGGATTTCCGAGCAGTACTTC	CASSRDRGISEQYF
TRBV6-5	TRBJ1-6	NA	many	TGTGCCAGCAGTTACTCGCACAGTAATTCACCCCTCCACTTT	CASSYSHSNSPLHF
TRBV20-1	TRBJ2-3	NA	many	TGCAGTGCCCCGTTCGCAGATACGCAGTATTTT	CSAPFADTQYF
TRBV6-1	TRBJ1-2	NA	many	TGTGCCAGCAAGGGGGAACAGACTAAGTATGGCTACACCTTC	CASKGEQTKYGYTF
TRBV29-1	TRBJ1-1	NA	many	TGCAGCGCTTCGACAGAGAACACTGAAGCTTTCTTT	CSASTENTEAFF
TRBV5-1	TRBJ2-2	NA	NA	TGCGCCAGCAGCTTGGAAGCAGTCACCGGGGAGCTGTTTTTT	CASSLEAVTGELFF
TRBV7-2	TRBJ1-1	NA	many	TGTGCCAGCAGCTCTCCGGGCACTGAAGCTTTCTTT	CASSSPGTEAFF
TRBV6-6	TRBJ2-6	TRBD1	many	TGTGCCAGCAGGAAGGACAGGGGGCTCCCTGGGGCCAACGTCCTGACTTTC	CASRKDRGLPGANVLTF
TRBV12-3/TRBV12-4	TRBJ1-5	TRBD1	many	TGTGCCAGCCGCAGGGGGACCCATCAGCCCCAGCATTTT	CASRRGTHQPQHF
TRBV18	TRBJ1-1	NA	many	TGTGCCAGCTCACCACCTAAAACCGGATTTAACACTGAAGCTTTCTTT	CASSPPKTGFNTEAFF
TRBV7-2	TRBJ2-4	NA	many	TGTGCCAGCAGTTCCCGCGACGGGGTCAAAAACATTCAGTACTTC	CASSSRDGVKNIQYF
TRBV5-1	TRBJ1-1	NA	many	TGCGCCAGCAGCCTAGTGCCCCTCGGGGGTGAAGCTTTCTTT	CASSLVPLGGEAFF
TRBV12-3/TRBV12-4	TRBJ2-7	TRBD1	many	TGTGCCAGCAGTTTAATTACAGGGGGCCCCTACGAGCAGTACTTC	CASSLITGGPYEQYF
TRBV30	TRBJ2-3	TRBD2	many	TGTGCCTGGAGTGGGCTAGCGGGGGGCACAGATACGCAGTATTTT	CAWSGLAGGTDTQYF
TRBV7-9	TRBJ2-7	TRBD1	many	TGTGCCAGCAGCGAACAGGGGGTTTCGGAGTACTTC	CASSEQGVSEYF
TRBV10-3	TRBJ2-3	NA	many	TGTGCCACCATCAGGGCAGGGACGACAGATACGCAGTATTTT	CATIRAGTTDTQYF
TRBV5-1	TRBJ1-1	TRBD1	many	TGCGCCAGCAGCTTCCCCGGGACAGCGAACACTGAAGCTTTCTTT	CASSFPGTANTEAFF
TRBV6-6	TRBJ2-7	NA	many	TGTGCCAGCAGTTACTTGGACGGTACTTACGAGCAGTACTTC	CASSYLDGTYEQYF
TRBV5-1	TRBJ1-1	NA	many	TGCGCCAGCAGCCCAGGGTTGGGATTGAACACTGAAGCTTTCTTT	CASSPGLGLNTEAFF
TRBV12-3/TRBV12-4	TRBJ2-2	NA	many	TGTGCCAGCAGTTTTGCGCAGGGTACCGCCGGGGAGCTGTTTTTT	CASSFAQGTAGELFF
TRBV20-1	TRBJ2-7	NA	many	TGCAGTGCTAGAGTGTGGACGGGCGAGCAGTACTTC	CSARVWTGEQYF
TRBV20-1	TRBJ1-5	NA	many	TGCAGTGCACAAGAATGGGCCTTCAATCAGCCCCAGCATTTT	CSAQEWAFNQPQHF
TRBV12-3/TRBV12-4	TRBJ1-2	TRBD1	many	TGTGCCAGCAGGGAGGGACAGGTATATGGCTACACCTTC	CASREGQVYGYTF
TRBV5-1	TRBJ2-7	TRBD1	many	TGCGCCAGCAGCCCCGACCGACAGGGCGGGTACGAGCAGTACTTC	CASSPDRQGGYEQYF
TRBV19	TRBJ2-7	TRBD1	many	TGTGCCAGTAGTTCCGAGACAGGGTACGAGCAGTACTTC	CASSSETGYEQYF
TRBV18	TRBJ1-1	NA	many	TGTGCCAGCTCACCATCTGGGGAGGGAGTTGAAGCTTTCTTT	CASSPSGEGVEAFF
TRBV30	TRBJ2-4	NA	few	TGTGCCCACTCCGGCCCCACTCTCCTAGCCAAAAACATTCAGTACTTC	CAHSGPTLLAKNIQYF
TRBV12-3/TRBV12-4	TRBJ1-3	NA	many	TGTGCCAGCAGTTTATCGTCCCAGAACTCTGGAAACACCATATATTTT	CASSLSSQNSGNTIYF
TRBV18	TRBJ1-2	NA	many	TGTGCCAGCTCACGATCCGAGGATAACTATGGCTACACCTTC	CASSRSEDNYGYTF
TRBV7-2	TRBJ1-5	TRBD1	many	TGTGCCAGCAGCGACAGGGGGGGTCAGCCCCAGCATTTT	CASSDRGGQPQHF
TRBV18	TRBJ1-1	NA	NA	TGTGCCAGCTCAATATCGGACGGCTTGGATACTGAAGCTTTCTTT	CASSISDGLDTEAFF
TRBV27	TRBJ2-7	TRBD1	many	TGTGCCAGCAGTCTCCGGGACAGGGAAGACGAGCAGTACTTC	CASSLRDREDEQYF
TRBV25-1	TRBJ1-5	NA	many	TGTGCCAGCAGTGAATCCTCTGGGTCTAGCAATCAGCCCCAGCATTTT	CASSESSGSSNQPQHF
TRBV5-1	TRBJ1-4	NA	many	TGCGCCAGCCGGGACACTAATGAAAAACTGTTTTTT	CASRDTNEKLFF
TRBV15	TRBJ1-4	NA	many	TGTGCCACCAGCTATCGACTATTCGAGGGTTTCGAAAAACTGTTTTTT	CATSYRLFEGFEKLFF
TRBV5-1	TRBJ1-2	NA	many	TGCGCCAGCAGCCCCCGGGACGGGAGATCTGGCTACACCTTC	CASSPRDGRSGYTF
TRBV6-6	TRBJ1-6	NA	many	TGTGCCAGCAGTTCTAGGGGGACTACTAATAATTCACCCCTCCACTTT	CASSSRGTTNNSPLHF